Each of the 24 T cell receptor beta chains below was sequenced from the same sample in a study of blood T cell repertoires in COVID-19. Profiled with immunoSEQ multiplex PCR; TCRdb holds only in-frame clones, not every one. The repertoire holds 250,000 to 350,000 clones, with over 75% as singletons. The specimen was peripheral blood. The receptors stem from a young woman with COVID-19, enrolled during active disease.

The chain couples TRBV28 to TRBJ2-2; TRBD2 is a possible D gene (7 bases). Trimming took off 4 bases at V and 8 bases at J, with 20 bases between the two ends. CDR1 and CDR2 from the germline V gene are MDHEN and SYDVKM. The CDR3 spans 16 residues. Here the CDR3 reads CASSSSRGLRSGELFF. The CDR3 DNA sequence: TGTGCCAGCAGTTCCTCGCGGGGGCTACGATCGGGGGAGCTGTTTTTT.

The V gene is TRBV6-5, the J gene TRBJ1-5; D is uncertain. The CDR3 contains 13 residues. In germline, CDR1 is MNHEY, CDR2 SVGAGI. V lost 0 bases to trimming and J lost 6 bases, with 6 bases between them. The CDR3 here is CASSYSRGQPQHF. The DNA of the CDR3 is TGTGCCAGCAGTTACTCTCGGGGTCAGCCCCAGCATTTT.

This clone was detected only once. The chain employs TRBV30 and TRBJ2-7; D not certain. Trimming removed 3 bases at V and 0 bases at J, with 12 bases between. CDR3 length: 14 residues. Germline CDR1 reads GTSNPN; CDR2 reads SVGIG (reference sequence). In DNA, the CDR3 is TGTGCCTGGAGCCCAGGAATCGGCTCCTACGAGCAGTACTTC. Protein: CAWSPGIGSYEQYF.

The rearrangement uses TRBV30 and TRBJ2-3, with 7 bases identical to TRBD2. Germline V gene sequence: CDR1 GTSNPN, CDR2 SVGIG (reference sequence). V was clipped by 2 bases and J by 2 bases; unmatched bases: 10. The CDR3 spans 16 residues. In DNA, the CDR3 is TGTGCCTGGAGTCAACCCCTAGCGGAAGTCACAGATACGCAGTATTTT. This codes for CAWSQPLAEVTDTQYF.

J is TRBJ2-5 and V is TRBV9; 9 bases line up with TRBD2. The V gene's germline CDR1 is SGDLS and CDR2 YYNGEE. CDR3 size: 17 residues. Trimming took 4 bases from V and 5 from J; bases not matched to a gene: 15. CDR3 sequence (DNA): TGTGCCAGCAGCAAAGGGCAGGGCGGGAGGGCCGTGGAGACCCAGTACTTC. This codes for CASSKGQGGRAVETQYF.

V and J are TRBV29-1 and TRBJ2-1; the match to TRBD1 covers 8 bases. The V gene end was trimmed by 0 bases and the J gene end by 4 bases; junction bases not matched to a gene: 5. Germline V CDR1 and CDR2: SQVTM, ANQGSEA. The CDR3 runs to 15 residues. This CDR3 reads CSVEDKGTGYNEQFF. DNA of the CDR3: TGCAGCGTTGAAGATAAGGGGACAGGATACAATGAGCAGTTCTTC.

As DNA, the CDR3 is TGTGCCAGCAGTTACTACAGAAACTACGAGCAGTACTTC. It specifies CASSYYRNYEQYF. The chain carries TRBV6-6 and TRBJ2-7; D call uncertain. CDR3 length equals 13 residues. Looked up from germline, CDR1 is MNHNY and CDR2 is SVGAGI (reference sequence). The ends were cut back, 1 base at V and 3 bases at J, with 7 bases in the middle.

The rearrangement joins TRBV2 to TRBJ2-3, with 7 bases matching TRBD2. After removal of 6 bases from V and 1 base from J, the junction contained 4 bases not matched to a gene. Germline CDR1 is SNHLY and CDR2 is FYNNEI. The CDR3 extends over 14 amino acids. In DNA form, the CDR3 reads TGTGCCAGCAGGCCAGCGGGGCGCACAGATACGCAGTATTTT. This encodes CASRPAGRTDTQYF.

A single count supports this clone. This rearrangement joins TRBV18 to TRBJ1-1; D possibly corresponds to TRBD1 (6 bases). CDR1 and CDR2 (germline): KGHSH, LQKENI. The CDR3 covers 14 residues. Trimming stripped 5 bases from V and 3 bases from J, with 13 bases between. This chain's CDR3 is CASSGARGDTEAFF. The CDR3 DNA is TGTGCCAGCTCAGGGGCCAGGGGAGACACTGAAGCTTTCTTT.

The rearrangement joins TRBV6-5 to TRBJ2-1; TRBD2 matches 11 bases. The CDR3 has 15 amino acids. Germline CDR1 MNHEY, CDR2 SVGAGI. J gave up 6 bases and V 6 bases, and 7 bases lay outside the gene matches. The CDR3 DNA reads as TGTGCCAGCAGACCCGATCTAGCGGGAGGCAATGAGCAGTTCTTC. Translation gives CASRPDLAGGNEQFF.

This clone was seen only once. The CDR3 DNA sequence: TGTGCCAGCAGTTACTCAGGGACAGCTAATGAAAAACTGTTTTTT. Translating it yields CASSYSGTANEKLFF. The chain has TRBV6-5 and TRBJ1-4, with 7 bases that match TRBD1. The CDR3 is 15 residues long. Germline V CDR1 and CDR2: MNHEY, SVGAGI. Losses at the gene ends were 0 bases for V and 3 bases for J; bases not matched to a gene: 1.

The V and J genes are TRBV7-9 and TRBJ1-3, with D hard to call. Germline V gene lookup returns CDR1 SEHNR and CDR2 FQNEAQ (reference sequence). The CDR3 has 15 residues. The V end lost 2 bases, the J end lost 4 bases, and 12 bases lay between the germline ends. This CDR3 reads CASSLTRGGGNTIYF. Written as DNA, the CDR3 is TGTGCCAGCAGCTTAACCCGCGGTGGAGGAAACACCATATATTTT.

The genes are TRBV6-4 and TRBJ1-2; D gene ambiguous. This CDR3 region has 13 residues. The V end lost 0 bases, the J end lost 7 bases, and 9 bases lay between the germline ends. Germline V gene data show CDR1 as MRHNA and CDR2 as SNTAGT. This CDR3 is CASSDSPRAGYTF. In DNA form, the CDR3 reads TGTGCCAGCAGTGACTCGCCCCGAGCTGGCTACACCTTC.

The chain recombines TRBV29-1 with TRBJ2-7; 11 bases match TRBD2. Germline trimming cut 4 bases from V and 0 bases from J; bases unmatched to any gene: 8. Per the germline V gene, CDR1 is SQVTM and CDR2 is ANQGSEA. This CDR3 is 16 amino acids long. For the CDR3, the DNA is TGCAGCGTTGCACCTCGACTAGCGGGACCCTCCTACGAGCAGTACTTC. It codes for CSVAPRLAGPSYEQYF.

Concerning this clone: This specimen includes other DNA sequences encoding the same CDR3. The chain combines TRBV15 with TRBJ2-3; D remains ambiguous. The CDR3 has 16 amino acids. Germline V gene sequence: CDR1 LNHNV, CDR2 YYDKDF (reference sequence). Between the trimmed V and J ends, which lost 5 bases and 0 bases, there was a span of 15 bases. CDR3 amino acids: CATSAPREPSTDTQYF. DNA of the CDR3: TGTGCCACCAGCGCCCCTCGAGAACCTAGCACAGATACGCAGTATTTT.

The rearrangement links TRBV9 to TRBJ1-1; D gene unclear. Between the trimmed V and J ends, which lost 0 bases and 0 bases, there was a span of 6 bases. This CDR3 is built from 14 residues. Per the germline V gene, CDR1 is SGDLS and CDR2 is YYNGEE. The CDR3 DNA sequence: TGTGCCAGCAGCGTAGGGGCCATGAACACTGAAGCTTTCTTT. Protein product: CASSVGAMNTEAFF.

The rearrangement joins TRBV6-5 to TRBJ2-6; D is possibly TRBD2 (5 bases). Germline CDR1 and CDR2: MNHEY and SVGAGI. The V and J ends lost 5 bases and 1 base respectively, with 9 bases between them. The CDR3 consists of 15 residues. The CDR3 DNA follows: TGTGCCAGCAGTACGGGGTTATCTGGGGCCAACGTCCTGACTTTC. This encodes CASSTGLSGANVLTF.

In DNA form, the CDR3 reads TGTGCCTGGACCCTGGGACTAGCGGGACAAGAGACCCAGTACTTC. Its protein product is CAWTLGLAGQETQYF. The rearrangement joins TRBV30 to TRBJ2-5; 13 nucleotides align to TRBD2. V shed 4 bases, J shed 2 bases, and the junction held 4 bases outside the gene matches. Germline loops: CDR1 GTSNPN, CDR2 SVGIG (reference sequence). The CDR3 covers 15 residues.

The chain is built from TRBV5-1 and TRBJ2-1; the D gene is possibly TRBD1 (6 bases). Germline CDR1 reads SGHRS; CDR2 reads YFSETQ. The CDR3 is 14 residues long. V dropped 0 bases and J dropped 10 bases, with 14 bases sitting between them. CDR3 nucleotides: TGCGCCAGCAGCTTGGGGCAGGGGAGTGGCGAGCAGTTCTTC. Residues: CASSLGQGSGEQFF.

This sequence joins TRBV6-2 or TRBV6-3 and TRBJ2-6; the D gene is possibly TRBD2 (7 bases). The germline V gene has CDR1 MNHEY and CDR2 SVGEGT. This CDR3 spans 16 amino acids. V was clipped by 0 bases and J by 4 bases, with 10 bases between them. DNA of the CDR3: TGTGCCAGCAGTTACTCGGGGGGGCGCGGGGCCAACGTCCTGACTTTC. It translates to CASSYSGGRGANVLTF.

The V gene is TRBV2, the J gene TRBJ1-2; TRBD1 is a possible D gene (5 bases). V lost 3 bases, J lost 4 bases, and 15 bases lay in between. Germline V gene data show CDR1 as SNHLY and CDR2 as FYNNEI. The CDR3 runs 15 residues. The CDR3 here is CASSEGPGDVYGYTF. The CDR3 DNA sequence: TGTGCCAGCAGTGAGGGTCCGGGGGACGTCTATGGCTACACCTTC.

A remark on this clone: The junction differs from germline at one of its ends, possibly a read error. J is TRBJ1-2 and V is TRBV15; D is ambiguous. Germline assignment: CDR1 LNHNV and CDR2 YYDKDF (reference sequence). The CDR3 has 13 residues. CDR3 DNA: TGTGCCACCAGCGGAGACAATCGGTATGGCTACACCTTC. This sequence encodes CATSGDNRYGYTF.

V and J are TRBV7-2 and TRBJ1-4, with D possibly being TRBD1 (6 bases). There are 16 residues in the CDR3. Between the trimmed V and J ends, which lost 1 base and 3 bases, there was a span of 12 bases. Germline CDR1 and CDR2: SGHTA and FQGNSA. The CDR3 loop is CASSLVQGRPNEKLFF. The CDR3 DNA reads TGTGCCAGCAGCTTAGTCCAGGGGCGACCTAATGAAAAACTGTTTTTT.

This sequence joins TRBV7-2 and TRBJ1-1, with no clear D. V shed 5 bases and J shed 11 bases, with 21 bases lying between them. This CDR3 is built from 14 residues. The germline CDR1 and CDR2 sequences are SGHTA and FQGNSA. The CDR3 sequence: CASSPGLIQSGAFF. The CDR3 DNA is TGTGCCAGCAGCCCAGGTTTAATCCAGTCGGGGGCTTTCTTT. Supplemented by reference TRBV7-2 and TRBJ1-1, the full variable domain reads GAGVSQSPSNKVTEKGKDVELRCDPISGHTALYWYRQSLGQGLEFLIYFQGNSAPDKSGLPSDRFSAERTGGSVSTLTIQRTQQEDSAVYLCASSPGLIQSGAFFGQGTRLTVV.